This paragraph reports one T cell receptor beta chain. This clone was detected only once. Its antigen remains undetermined. Qualities for individual bases were not recorded, and no much larger clone is one base off. Looking up the germline V gene yields CDR1 SGHTA and CDR2 FQGNSA. The CDR3 starts with the cysteine, ends with the phenylalanine, and has 15 residues. Only the CDR3 part of the read is kept: 45 bases, read in frame from the first base. V trim: 4 bases; J trim: 2 bases; unmatched bases: 5. This sample is part of a study of shared clonotypes between healthy human individuals (dated by TCRdb to 2020 to 2021). The study in broad terms: A few men and a couple of women, aged 18 to 49 years, made up the cohort. Different laboratories and diverse techniques were used to prepare libraries and sequence TCR repertoires, to increase sequencing depth and limit assay-specific biases. Per donor, three plates each were used for CD4 naive and CD4 memory, two for CD8 naive, and one for CD8 memory. To estimate repertoire size and how much clonotypes are shared between individuals, the study performed deep sequencing of blood TCR repertoires from roughly five healthy adults. Between about 0.9 and 9 billion PBMCs per donor were obtained by leukapheresis.

Study-level results and caveats: Sampling was limited to blood, and TCR repertoires in tissue likely differ from TCR repertoires in blood. Because the study included only a small number of donors, the genetic and exposure-history diversity represented was limited. Rarefaction of sorted-subset datasets indicated incomplete sequencing despite the large sequencing depth. Sharing across several donors was observed for approximately 5% of naive CD4, 3% to 3.5% of naive CD8, around 2.5% of memory CD4, and around 0.4% of memory CD8 clonotypes. Larger estimated clonotype richness was generally found for naive subsets than for memory subsets. Compared with non-shared clonotypes, clonotypes shared by all four sorted-subset donors had higher generation probabilities. Based on pairwise subsampling, the degree of clonotype sharing among donors was expected to be affected by sequencing depth.

Donors were healthy HIV-negative adults with no recently reported acute infections or vaccinations. Only Caucasian adults living in Nashville, Tennessee, USA were represented among the donors. CD4+ T cells were enriched by magnetic negative selection; naive cells were then positively selected on CD45RA, and the negative fraction formed the memory subset. Blood was obtained by leukapheresis, after which PBMCs were separated by Ficoll-Histopaque density gradient centrifugation and cryopreserved in liquid nitrogen vapor phase. Purity and quantity of every magnetically sorted T cell population were checked by analytical flow cytometry. Genomic DNA was isolated from every sorted fraction and measured by UV absorbance on a Nanodrop 2000c. Using the deep immunoSEQ assay, TCR CDR3 regions were amplified from genomic DNA by multiplex PCR. Extracted genomic DNA from each cell subset was distributed evenly across all wells of several immunoSEQ 96-well plates, and each plate was treated as a replicate. For sorted subsets, approximately 190 ng of genomic DNA, equivalent to about 30,000 T cell genomes, went into each replicate PCR. Purified libraries were measured with a Qubit 3.0 fluorometer, size-checked on a Bioanalyzer 2100, and measured again with the KAPA Library Quantification kit. Each immunoSEQ 96-well plate was sequenced on its own single-read 150-cycle Illumina NextSeq 550 flow cell. Under the source paper's analysis protocol: Because the immunoSEQ output held only junctional sequences and lacked quality scores, the filtering could not match the filtering applied to full-length reads. To assign V/J genes and CDR3, sequences were annotated against IMGT germline references using PyIR, a Python wrapper for IgBLAST v1.9. Any read was removed if the V/J assignment was weak (E-value above 1e-6), the CDR3 was missing, or the read contained stop codons, out-of-frame junctions, or ambiguous translated residues. V3J clonotypes were defined by identical inferred V gene, J gene, and CDR3 amino acid sequence. To compute the percentage overlap between repertoires, the number of shared unique clonotypes was divided by the size of the smaller repertoire. Richness of each repertoire was evaluated using RTK rarefaction, the Chao1 estimator, and Recon v2.1 estimates of unobserved clonotypes. Generation probabilities were computed with OLGA for all TCRbeta clonotypes obtained by the gDNA method from several donors. TCRdb limited this immuneACCESS table to in-frame rearrangements with V and J called. A share of clones is missing; checked studies link under half to unresolved V genes, and the rest is unexplained. That table supplies the V and J calls and clone size; D and trimming were determined from the DNA. Present in this sample are about 2,500,000 clones, around nine tenths of which were seen just once. The top ten hold under 0.15% of the sample.

The chain is made from TRBV7-2 and TRBJ2-3; a stretch of 8 junction bases matches TRBD2. Input material: naive CD4+ T cells sorted from blood. Reading the label with the study, this specimen's cell subset or site is: CD45RA+ positively selected. This receptor was obtained from a man aged 18 to 30 in good health. CDR3 loop: CASSSPGGFTDTQYF. At the DNA level, the sequence is TGTGCCAGCAGCTCCCCGGGGGGGTTCACAGATACGCAGTATTTT.